This T cell receptor beta chain emerged from a study of shared T cell receptors in the human thymus. Assay used: immunoSEQ multiplex PCR; TCRdb lists only in-frame clones, some missing. The table records 550,000 to 800,000 clones, 70% to 90% of them present only once. Trimming removed 3 bases from V and 4 bases from J, with 21 bases in between. The CDR3 loop spans 17 amino acids. CDR1 and CDR2 from the germline V gene are SNHLY and FYNNEI. The same sample was also used in a study of human thymus T cells. Per that paper: Thymic and blood repertoires seemed to show skewed V and J gene use.

The gene calls are TRBV2 and TRBJ1-2; D is unclear. The TCR sequence derives from a girl less than two years old with a congenital heart defect. Sequenced input: thymocytes. The CDR3, as DNA: TGTGCCAGCAGTGACGAGGTCCGATCCCTTGAAGCCTATGGCTACACCTTC. Residues: CASSDEVRSLEAYGYTF.